This T cell receptor beta chain was sequenced for a study of blood T cells in healthy people across ages. Study results and caveats: When set beside aged donors, long-lived donors presented more naive CD4+ cells and higher diversity.

V was pared by 5 bases and J by 0 bases, with 6 bases of the junction left unmatched. This CDR3 spans 15 amino acids. Germline-derived CDR1 and CDR2 are MNHEY and SMNVEV (reference sequence). The table lists this clonotype with a few counts. Its matching antigen is unknown. Primed by a sample-barcoded 5' primer and a J-beta primer mix, a second PCR proceeded for roughly 6 to 12 cycles. One entry per CDR3 protein results from TCRdb running MiXCR on the 5' RACE reads. The sample includes under 1 million distinct CDR3 sequences, more than 40% of them seen just once. The sequence derives from a man aged 55-75 years in good health. The V call is TRBV27, the J call TRBJ2-7, with 8 bases aligning to TRBD1. The sample comprised blood. CDR3 residues: CASSVTGGYSYEQYF. CDR3 nucleotide sequence: TGTGCCAGCAGTGTAACAGGGGGTTACTCCTACGAGCAGTACTTC.